These 3 T cell receptor beta chains were sequenced from one sample in a study of CD8 T cells in Susac syndrome. Random hexamers served to reverse transcribe about 0.45 to 1 ug RNA. TCRdb recomputed calls from the immunoSEQ multiplex PCR reads with MiXCR, one row per CDR3 protein. The table has about 200,000 distinct CDR3 sequences, approximately 95% seen once. Sequencing input: CD4+ T cells from PBMCs. These receptors all stem from a human donor in good health.

The genes are TRBV3-1 and TRBJ1-2; D unclear. This CDR3 is built from 12 residues. CDR1 and CDR2 (germline): LGHDT, YNNKEL (reference sequence). Trimming took off 6 bases at V and 7 bases at J, with 12 bases between the two ends. The CDR3 DNA reads TGTGCCAGCAGTCAATGGACTGGTGGCTACACCTTC. It translates to CASSQWTGGYTF.

CDR3 sequence reads: CSASGGVGSGRNQPQHF. DNA for the CDR3: TGCAGTGCTAGCGGAGGAGTTGGCAGTGGGCGCAATCAGCCCCAGCATTTT. J is TRBJ1-5 and V is TRBV20-1, with D unresolved. CDR3 length: 17 residues. The germline V gene encodes CDR1 DFQATT and CDR2 SNEGSKA (reference sequence). Trimming left V 3 bases short and J 2 bases short, with 20 bases between.

This chain links TRBV6-5 with TRBJ2-1; 9 nucleotides line up with TRBD2. Germline CDR1 MNHEY, CDR2 SVGAGI. The CDR3 consists of 14 residues. V was clipped by 5 bases and J by 5 bases; unmatched bases: 4. CDR3 DNA sequence: TGTGCCAGCAGTCCAAGCGGGGGGAACAATGAGCAGTTCTTC. Translation: CASSPSGGNNEQFF.